The 32 T cell receptor beta chains below come from one sample, sequenced in a study of T-cell memory formation after mild COVID-19. TCRdb reprocessed the 5' RACE reads with MiXCR, giving one entry per CDR3 protein. In the table there are under 450,000 distinct CDR3 sequences, about an eighth of which are singletons. The material sequenced was PBMCs or a T cell subset sorted from them (not recorded which). The receptors here all came from a man aged 18 to 35 who had mild COVID-19 (a few samples of this study predate the infection). Cell type and time point are not known.

In this sample, this clonotype turned up a few times. The CDR3 spells CASQGGGPHTDTQYF. The CDR3 nucleotides read TGCGCCAGCCAAGGCGGGGGGCCACACACAGATACGCAGTATTTT. This chain connects TRBV5-1 to TRBJ2-3; 8 nucleotides line up with TRBD2. CDR1 and CDR2 (germline): SGHRS, YFSETQ. Trimming cost V 7 bases and J 2 bases; bases outside gene matches: 9. The CDR3 is 15 amino acids. Complete variable domain (other parts from reference TRBV5-1 and TRBJ2-3): KAGVTQTPRYLIKTRGQQVTLSCSPISGHRSVSWYQQTPGQGLQFLFEYFSETQRNKGNFPGRFSGRQFSNSRSEMNVSTLELGDSALYLCASQGGGPHTDTQYFGPGTRLTVL.

This clonotype was detected a few times. V gene TRBV6-5 combines with J gene TRBJ2-1, with 10 bases fitting TRBD2. The CDR3 is 17 amino acids. V was clipped by 2 bases and J by 3 bases; unmatched bases: 7. The germline V gene encodes CDR1 MNHEY and CDR2 SVGAGI. CDR3 nucleotides: TGTGCCAGCAGTTACAGTAGCGGGGGGTCGAACTACAATGAGCAGTTCTTC. This encodes CASSYSSGGSNYNEQFF.

This clonotype has more than one count but fewer than ten. V usage is TRBV6-1 and J usage is TRBJ2-2; TRBD1 matches at 9 bases. Unmatched junction bases numbered 10, after V lost 4 bases and J lost 10 bases. The germline gives CDR1 MNHNS, CDR2 SASEGT. The CDR3 length is 15 residues. CDR3 nucleotides: TGTGCCAGCAGTGGCCCTAGGACAGGGGAAGTGGAGCTGTTTTTT. This codes for CASSGPRTGEVELFF.

This clonotype was seen ten or more times. V is TRBV20-1 and J is TRBJ2-5; tentative D call: TRBD2 (7 bases). The CDR3 spans 14 residues. Germline assignment: CDR1 DFQATT and CDR2 SNEGSKA (reference sequence). V shed 0 bases and J shed 5 bases, with 13 bases lying between them. For the CDR3, the DNA is TGCAGTGCTAGAGATAGGGGGGGGCAGGAGACCCAGTACTTC. Amino acids: CSARDRGGQETQYF.

This clonotype was recorded many times. J is TRBJ1-6 and V is TRBV7-2; no firm D call. The CDR3 has 12 residues. In germline, CDR1 is SGHTA, CDR2 FQGNSA. Trimming left V 1 base short and J 12 bases short, with 7 bases between. DNA for the CDR3: TGTGCCAGCAGCTTAGGGCCAAGACCCCTCCACTTT. Protein: CASSLGPRPLHF. Looking up the rest from reference TRBV7-2 and TRBJ1-6 gives the full variable domain: GAGVSQSPSNKVTEKGKDVELRCDPISGHTALYWYRQSLGQGLEFLIYFQGNSAPDKSGLPSDRFSAERTGGSVSTLTIQRTQQEDSAVYLCASSLGPRPLHFGNGTRLTVT.

This clonotype was detected a few times. The J gene is TRBJ2-2, the V gene TRBV12-3 or TRBV12-4; D might be TRBD2 (7 bases). The CDR3 runs to 15 residues. V was cut by 3 bases and J by 6 bases, with 14 bases left in between. The CDR3 sequence: CASSFPKGGAGELFF. CDR3 coding DNA: TGTGCCAGCAGTTTCCCTAAGGGGGGGGCCGGGGAGCTGTTTTTT.

The chain combines TRBV5-1 with TRBJ2-3, with 8 nucleotides matching TRBD2. CDR1 and CDR2 from the germline V gene are SGHRS and YFSETQ. V shed 4 bases and J 4 bases; nucleotides not matched to a gene: 5. CDR3 size: 14 residues. DNA for the CDR3: TGCGCCAGCAGCCCGGGACTAGAGGCAGATACGCAGTATTTT. Protein sequence: CASSPGLEADTQYF.

This clonotype has a handful of counts. The V call is TRBV7-9, the J call TRBJ2-2, with 7 bases that match TRBD1. Looked up from germline, CDR1 is SEHNR and CDR2 is FQNEAQ (reference sequence). The CDR3 is 18 residues long. Trimming took 6 bases from V and 6 from J; bases not matched to a gene: 19. The CDR3 nucleotides are TGTGCCAGCAGGCCCAAATTCACAGGGGAAAGTAACGCCGGGGAGCTGTTTTTT. This gives the protein CASRPKFTGESNAGELFF.

The gene calls are TRBV14 and TRBJ2-5; D is undetermined. V lost 0 bases, J lost 1 base, and 12 bases lay in between. The CDR3 loop spans 16 amino acids. Germline lookup yields CDR1 SGHDN and CDR2 FVKESK. CDR3 coding DNA: TGTGCCAGCAGCCAAGAGCCCCAGGTTCGCCAAGAGACCCAGTACTTC. This codes for CASSQEPQVRQETQYF.

The sample holds a few counts of this clonotype. The V gene is TRBV27, the J gene TRBJ2-7, with D perhaps TRBD1 (6 bases). CDR3 length: 19 residues. Trimming stripped 6 bases from V and 2 bases from J, with 29 bases between. From germline, CDR1 is MNHEY and CDR2 SMNVEV (reference sequence). The chain's CDR3 is CASSLPRDTGVEITYEQYV. CDR3 nucleotide sequence: TGTGCCAGCAGCCTACCCCGGGACACCGGCGTCGAGATTACCTACGAGCAGTACGTC.

This chain uses TRBV7-8 with TRBJ2-7, with TRBD1 matching 8 bases. After removal of 5 bases from V and 2 bases from J, the junction contained 2 bases not matched to a gene. Germline CDR1 and CDR2: SGHVS and FQNEAQ. This CDR3 has 13 residues. CDR3: CASSPQGAYEQYV. The CDR3 coding sequence is TGTGCCAGCAGCCCACAGGGGGCCTACGAGCAGTACGTC.

This clonotype was found many times. V is TRBV6-5 and J is TRBJ2-1; possible D gene TRBD2, 5 bases. Germline CDR1 and CDR2: MNHEY and SVGAGI. V was cut by 6 bases and J by 4 bases, with 10 bases left in between. The CDR3 length is 13 residues. The DNA for the CDR3 is TGTGCCAGCAGGGTCACGGGGTACAATGAGCAGTTCTTC. Amino acid sequence: CASRVTGYNEQFF.

Only a few counts were recorded for this clonotype. The chain links TRBV12-3 or TRBV12-4 to TRBJ1-2; a weak D match, TRBD1 (6 bases). The CDR3 runs to 14 residues. V shed 6 bases and J shed 8 bases, with 19 bases lying between them. The CDR3 is CASRPHGRGRGYTF. The CDR3 coding sequence is TGTGCCAGCAGGCCCCATGGCAGGGGTAGAGGCTACACCTTC.

This clonotype was observed many times. The chain employs TRBV10-3 and TRBJ2-7; possibly TRBD1 or TRBD2 for D (5 bases each). Per the germline V gene, CDR1 is ENHRY and CDR2 is SYGVKD. The CDR3 covers 13 residues. Between the trimmed V and J ends, which lost 2 bases and 5 bases, there was a span of 10 bases. This CDR3 reads CAISEGGLDEQYF. CDR3 in DNA: TGTGCCATCAGTGAGGGGGGTCTCGACGAGCAGTACTTC.

In its sample, this clonotype was seen many times. This chain joins TRBV11-1 and TRBJ2-1; D unresolved. V lost 5 bases, J lost 9 bases, and 8 bases lay in between. The CDR3 covers 11 residues. Per germline, CDR1 SGHAT and CDR2 FQDESV (reference sequence). The CDR3 DNA is TGTGCCAGCAGCCCGTGGGTTGAGCAGTTCTTC. This translates into CASSPWVEQFF.

There are a few counts of this clonotype. This chain connects TRBV3-1 to TRBJ2-5; 8 bases map to TRBD1. In germline, CDR1 is LGHDT, CDR2 YNNKEL (reference sequence). This CDR3 has 15 amino acids. The ends lost 4 bases at V and 5 bases at J; junction bases unmatched: 9. CDR3 loop: CASSRSGQATETQYF. The DNA of the CDR3 is TGTGCCAGCAGCCGTTCGGGACAGGCGACGGAGACCCAGTACTTC.

This chain uses TRBV29-1 with TRBJ2-2; TRBD1 matches at 8 bases. V gave up 3 bases and J gave up 2 bases; unmatched junction bases: 5. There are 15 residues in the CDR3. Germline CDR1 is SQVTM and CDR2 is ANQGSEA. This CDR3 is CSVEDRAINTGELFF. The CDR3 DNA follows: TGCAGCGTTGAGGACAGGGCCATCAACACCGGGGAGCTGTTTTTT.

A few counts support this clonotype. V usage is TRBV24-1 and J usage is TRBJ2-3; D possibly matches TRBD1 or TRBD2 (6 bases each). This CDR3 is built from 16 residues. Germline lookup yields CDR1 KGHDR and CDR2 SFDVKD. Trimming removed 4 bases at V and 2 bases at J, with 15 bases between. The CDR3 region has the DNA TGTGCCACCAGTGACGGTGGAGGGGGTAACACAGATACGCAGTATTTT. This translates into CATSDGGGGNTDTQYF.

In this sample, this clonotype turned up a few times. This rearrangement joins TRBV27 to TRBJ2-7; tentatively, D is TRBD2 (6 bases). The CDR3 is 15 residues long. V was pared by 3 bases and J by 5 bases, with 17 bases between. The germline gives CDR1 MNHEY, CDR2 SMNVEV (reference sequence). CDR3 residues: CASSFSPGTRNEQYF. The DNA of the CDR3 is TGTGCCAGCAGTTTCAGCCCGGGGACTCGGAACGAGCAGTACTTC.

The rearrangement links TRBV7-2 to TRBJ2-7; TRBD1 matches at 11 bases. There are 14 residues in the CDR3. V dropped 5 bases and J dropped 6; count of bases not matched to a gene: 6. CDR1 is SGHTA and CDR2 is FQGNSA in the germline V gene. CDR3 region: CASSTGTGGREQYF. For the CDR3, the DNA is TGTGCCAGCAGCACCGGGACAGGGGGACGCGAGCAGTACTTC.

This chain joins TRBV5-1 and TRBJ2-1; 8 nucleotides align to TRBD2. The CDR3 totals 17 residues. Germline CDR1 and CDR2: SGHRS and YFSETQ. Unmatched junction bases numbered 10, after V lost 5 bases and J lost 0 bases. DNA for the CDR3: TGCGCCAGCAGTACCCCTGCGGGGACTAGCTCCTACAATGAGCAGTTCTTC. The encoded protein is CASSTPAGTSSYNEQFF.

The chain carries TRBV18 and TRBJ2-7; D gene uncertain. This CDR3 spans 10 amino acids. V shed 11 bases and J shed 2 bases, with 7 bases lying between them. The germline V gene encodes CDR1 KGHSH and CDR2 LQKENI. The CDR3 DNA follows: TGTGCCCGCGTTCCCTACGAGCAGTACTTC. Translating gives CARVPYEQYF. The full variable domain, rest sourced from reference TRBV18 and TRBJ2-7, is NAGVMQNPRHLVRRRGQEARLRCSPMKGHSHVYWYRQLPEEGLKFMVYLQKENIIDESGMPKERFSAEFPKEGPSILRIQQVVRGDSAAYFCARVPYEQYFGPGTRLTVT.

This chain joins TRBV9 and TRBJ2-7; 9 bases agree with TRBD1. The CDR3 runs to 15 residues. J lost 4 bases, V lost 3 bases, and 8 bases had no gene match. Germline V gene sequence: CDR1 SGDLS, CDR2 YYNGEE. CDR3 protein: CASSAEDRGRYEQYF. CDR3 in DNA: TGTGCCAGCAGCGCTGAGGACAGGGGAAGATACGAGCAGTACTTC.

This clonotype was detected only a few times. The rearrangement joins TRBV25-1 to TRBJ2-7; perhaps TRBD2 as D (5 bases). CDR1 and CDR2 (germline): MGHDK, SYGVNS. The CDR3 contains 13 residues. The V and J ends lost 8 bases and 4 bases respectively, with 15 bases between them. DNA of the CDR3: TGTGCCAGCTCACGGGGATTGGGGTACGAGCAGTACTTC. Translation: CASSRGLGYEQYF.

The chain is built from TRBV30 and TRBJ1-1; D remains unclear. This CDR3 comprises 14 residues. Germline V gene lookup returns CDR1 GTSNPN and CDR2 SVGIG (reference sequence). The V end lost 4 bases, the J end lost 1 base, and 13 bases lay between the germline ends. The CDR3 DNA reads TGTGCCTGGATAAGCAAAAACAGGAACACTGAAGCTTTCTTT. Residues: CAWISKNRNTEAFF.

This clonotype was observed a handful of times. CDR3 region: CAWSVPWGGYGYTF. In DNA form, the CDR3 reads TGTGCCTGGAGTGTACCCTGGGGTGGGTATGGCTACACCTTC. The chain links TRBV30 to TRBJ1-2; D gene ambiguous. This CDR3 spans 14 amino acids. From germline, CDR1 is GTSNPN and CDR2 SVGIG (reference sequence). V was clipped by 0 bases and J by 5 bases, with 13 bases between them.

This clonotype was seen only a few times. V usage is TRBV4-1 and J usage is TRBJ1-1; D possibly corresponds to TRBD1 (5 bases). The CDR3 length is 17 residues. Germline values: CDR1 MGHRA, CDR2 YSYEKL. Trimming removed 4 bases from V and 0 bases from J, with 18 bases in between. CDR3 bases: TGCGCCAGCAGCCCCCGGAGCGGGGCGGTGATGAACACTGAAGCTTTCTTT. Encoded protein: CASSPRSGAVMNTEAFF.

This clonotype was found a few times. V and J are TRBV30 and TRBJ2-3; TRBD1 matches 8 bases. The trim removed 7 bases at V and 5 bases at J, leaving 8 bases unmatched. Germline CDR1 GTSNPN, CDR2 SVGIG (reference sequence). CDR3 length equals 13 residues. Here the CDR3 reads CASGQGWGDTQYF. The CDR3 DNA reads TGTGCCTCTGGACAGGGATGGGGAGATACGCAGTATTTT.

The rearrangement joins TRBV29-1 to TRBJ2-3; D unclear. Germline CDR1 reads SQVTM; CDR2 reads ANQGSEA. The CDR3 extends over 13 amino acids. In DNA form, the CDR3 reads TGCAGTAGTGGCAGGCCAAGCACAGATACGCAGTATTTT. It is translated as CSSGRPSTDTQYF.

This clonotype appeared many times. The genes are TRBV4-1 and TRBJ1-1, with 8 bases lining up with TRBD1. The germline gives CDR1 MGHRA, CDR2 YSYEKL. CDR3 length: 15 residues. The ends lost 4 bases at V and 0 bases at J; junction bases unmatched: 4. The CDR3 protein is CASSPRTGLNTEAFF. CDR3 coding DNA: TGCGCCAGCAGCCCCCGGACAGGGCTGAACACTGAAGCTTTCTTT.

The J gene is TRBJ1-1, the V gene TRBV10-3; D perhaps matches TRBD1 (5 bases). Deletions cut 2 bases from V and 0 bases from J, with 19 bases between. Germline CDR1 and CDR2: ENHRY and SYGVKD. The CDR3 totals 18 residues. The CDR3 spells CAISERVGARGMNTEAFF. The CDR3 DNA follows: TGTGCCATCAGTGAGAGGGTAGGGGCCCGGGGAATGAACACTGAAGCTTTCTTT.

This chain uses TRBV4-3 with TRBJ2-2, with no clear D. Trimming pared 6 bases from V and 1 base from J, leaving 9 bases between. The CDR3 spans 14 residues. Germline CDR1 is LGHNA and CDR2 is YSLEER. The CDR3 DNA follows: TGCGCCAGCAGAAACTCCTTGAACACCGGGGAGCTGTTTTTT. Translation gives CASRNSLNTGELFF.